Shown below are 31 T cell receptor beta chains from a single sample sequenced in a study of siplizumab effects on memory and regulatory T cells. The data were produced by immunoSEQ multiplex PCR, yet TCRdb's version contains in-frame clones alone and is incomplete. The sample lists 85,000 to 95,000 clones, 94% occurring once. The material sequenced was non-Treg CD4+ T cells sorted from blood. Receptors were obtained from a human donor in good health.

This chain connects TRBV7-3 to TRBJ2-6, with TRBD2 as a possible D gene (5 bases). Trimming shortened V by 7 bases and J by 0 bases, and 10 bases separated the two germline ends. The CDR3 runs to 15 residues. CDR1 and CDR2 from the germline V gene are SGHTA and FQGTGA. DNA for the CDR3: TGTGCCAGCAAATTGGGGAGCTCTGGGGCCAACGTCCTGACTTTC. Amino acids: CASKLGSSGANVLTF.

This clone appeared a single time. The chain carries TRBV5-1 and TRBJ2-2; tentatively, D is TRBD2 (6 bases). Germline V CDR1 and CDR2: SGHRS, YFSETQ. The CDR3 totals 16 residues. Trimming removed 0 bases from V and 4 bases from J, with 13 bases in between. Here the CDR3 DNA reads TGCGCCAGCAGCTTGGCCTTTCGGGGGAGCACCGGGGAGCTGTTTTTT. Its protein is CASSLAFRGSTGELFF. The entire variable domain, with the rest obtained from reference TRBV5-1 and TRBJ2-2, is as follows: KAGVTQTPRYLIKTRGQQVTLSCSPISGHRSVSWYQQTPGQGLQFLFEYFSETQRNKGNFPGRFSGRQFSNSRSEMNVSTLELGDSALYLCASSLAFRGSTGELFFGEGSRLTVL.

CDR3 bases: TGTGCCAGCAGTGAACAAGGGGGGTCCTACGAGCAGTACTTC. Protein sequence: CASSEQGGSYEQYF. The chain links TRBV2 to TRBJ2-7; either TRBD1 or TRBD2 may supply D (6 bases each). CDR3 length: 14 residues. The germline CDR1 and CDR2 sequences are SNHLY and FYNNEI. V was clipped by 2 bases and J by 1 base, with 9 bases between them.

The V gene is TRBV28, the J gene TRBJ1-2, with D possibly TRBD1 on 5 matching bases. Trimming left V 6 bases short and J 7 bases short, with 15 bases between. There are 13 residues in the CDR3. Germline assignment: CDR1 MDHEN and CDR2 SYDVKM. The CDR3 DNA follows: TGTGCCAGCAGCCTGGGGCAGGTTGTTGGCTACACCTTC. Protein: CASSLGQVVGYTF.

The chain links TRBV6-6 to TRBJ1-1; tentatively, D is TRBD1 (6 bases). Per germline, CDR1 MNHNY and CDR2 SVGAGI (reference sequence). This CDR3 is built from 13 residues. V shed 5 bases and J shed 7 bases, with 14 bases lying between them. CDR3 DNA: TGTGCCAGCAGTCTTAGACAGGCCGGTGAAGCTTTCTTT. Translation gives CASSLRQAGEAFF.

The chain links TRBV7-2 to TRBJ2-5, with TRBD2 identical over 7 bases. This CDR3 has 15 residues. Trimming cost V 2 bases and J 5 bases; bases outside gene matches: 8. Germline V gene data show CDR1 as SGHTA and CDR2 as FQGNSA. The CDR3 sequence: CASSLSGRAGETQYF. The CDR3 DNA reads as TGTGCCAGCAGCTTAAGTGGGAGGGCCGGGGAGACCCAGTACTTC.

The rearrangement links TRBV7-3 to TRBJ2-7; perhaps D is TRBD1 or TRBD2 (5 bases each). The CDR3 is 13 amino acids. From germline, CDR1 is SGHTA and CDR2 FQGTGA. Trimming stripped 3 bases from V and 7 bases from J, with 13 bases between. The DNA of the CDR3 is TGTGCCAGCAGCTTGGACGGATGGGGGGAGCAGTACTTC. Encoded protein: CASSLDGWGEQYF.

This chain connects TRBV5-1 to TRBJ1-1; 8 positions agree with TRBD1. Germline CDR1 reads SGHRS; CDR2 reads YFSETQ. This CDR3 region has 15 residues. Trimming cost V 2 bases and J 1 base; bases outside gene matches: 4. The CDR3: CASSFAGQANTEAFF. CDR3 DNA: TGCGCCAGCAGCTTCGCGGGACAGGCGAACACTGAAGCTTTCTTT.

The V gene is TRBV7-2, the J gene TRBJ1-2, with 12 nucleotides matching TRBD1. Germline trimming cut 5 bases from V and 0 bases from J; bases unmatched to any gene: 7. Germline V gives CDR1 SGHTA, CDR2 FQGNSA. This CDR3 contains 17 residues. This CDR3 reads CASSPGTGGFANYGYTF. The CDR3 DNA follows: TGTGCCAGCAGCCCTGGGACAGGGGGCTTTGCTAACTATGGCTACACCTTC.

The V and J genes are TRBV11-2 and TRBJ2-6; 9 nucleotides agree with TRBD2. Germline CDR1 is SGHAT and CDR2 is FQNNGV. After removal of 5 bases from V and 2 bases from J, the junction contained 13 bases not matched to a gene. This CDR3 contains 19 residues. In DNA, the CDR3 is TGTGCCAGCAGCGCGTTGACTAGCGGAAAATGGACTGGGGCCAACGTCCTGACTTTC. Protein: CASSALTSGKWTGANVLTF. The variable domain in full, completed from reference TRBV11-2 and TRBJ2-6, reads EAGVAQSPRYKIIEKRQSVAFWCNPISGHATLYWYQQILGQGPKLLIQFQNNGVVDDSQLPKDRFSAERLKGVDSTLKIQPAKLEDSAVYLCASSALTSGKWTGANVLTFGAGSRLTVL.

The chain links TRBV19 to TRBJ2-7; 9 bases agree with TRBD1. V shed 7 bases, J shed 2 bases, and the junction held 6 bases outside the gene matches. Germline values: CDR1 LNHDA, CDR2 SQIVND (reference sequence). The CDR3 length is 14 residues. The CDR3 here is CASTPDRGPYEQYF. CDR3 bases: TGTGCCAGTACCCCGGACAGGGGCCCCTACGAGCAGTACTTC. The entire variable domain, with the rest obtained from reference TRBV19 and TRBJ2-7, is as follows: DGGITQSPKYLFRKEGQNVTLSCEQNLNHDAMYWYRQDPGQGLRLIYYSQIVNDFQKGDIAEGYSVSREKKESFPLTVTSAQKNPTAFYLCASTPDRGPYEQYFGPGTRLTVT.

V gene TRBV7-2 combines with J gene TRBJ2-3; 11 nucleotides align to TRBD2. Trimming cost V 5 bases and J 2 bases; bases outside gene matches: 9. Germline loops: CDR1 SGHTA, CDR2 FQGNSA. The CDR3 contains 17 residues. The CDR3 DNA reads TGTGCCAGCAGCCCGGCCGGGACTAGCGGAATCACAGATACGCAGTATTTT. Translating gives CASSPAGTSGITDTQYF.

CDR3 bases: TGTGCCAGCATACGAGGGAGGGGGACTGAAGCTTTCTTT. Its protein is CASIRGRGTEAFF. The chain has TRBV2 and TRBJ1-1, with D perhaps matching TRBD1 (6 bases). Germline CDR1 SNHLY, CDR2 FYNNEI. This CDR3 region has 13 residues. The V end lost 7 bases, the J end lost 5 bases, and 14 bases lay between the germline ends. Filled out from reference TRBV2 and TRBJ1-1, the complete variable domain reads EPEVTQTPSHQVTQMGQEVILRCVPISNHLYFYWYRQILGQKVEFLVSFYNNEISEKSEIFDDQFSVERPDGSNFTLKIRSTKLEDSAMYFCASIRGRGTEAFFGQGTRLTVV.

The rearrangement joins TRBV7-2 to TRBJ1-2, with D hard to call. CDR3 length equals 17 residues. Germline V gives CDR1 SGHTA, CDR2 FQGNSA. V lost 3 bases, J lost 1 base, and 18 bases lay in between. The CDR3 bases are TGTGCCAGCAGCTTCGTTCCCGGATCGGGGAATAACTATGGCTACACCTTC. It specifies CASSFVPGSGNNYGYTF.

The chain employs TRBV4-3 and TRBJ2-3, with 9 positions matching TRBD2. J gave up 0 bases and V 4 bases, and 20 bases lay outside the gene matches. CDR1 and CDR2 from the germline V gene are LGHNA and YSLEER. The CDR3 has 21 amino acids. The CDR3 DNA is TGCGCCAGCAGCCTCCGAGGGCGGGCTAGCGGGACCGGTCCTAGCACAGATACGCAGTATTTT. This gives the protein CASSLRGRASGTGPSTDTQYF.

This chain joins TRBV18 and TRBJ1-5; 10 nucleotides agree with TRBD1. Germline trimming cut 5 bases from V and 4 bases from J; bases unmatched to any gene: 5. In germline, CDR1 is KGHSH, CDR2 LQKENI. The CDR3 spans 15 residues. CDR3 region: CASSSDRGGNQPQHF. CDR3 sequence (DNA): TGTGCCAGCTCATCGGACAGGGGGGGTAATCAGCCCCAGCATTTT.

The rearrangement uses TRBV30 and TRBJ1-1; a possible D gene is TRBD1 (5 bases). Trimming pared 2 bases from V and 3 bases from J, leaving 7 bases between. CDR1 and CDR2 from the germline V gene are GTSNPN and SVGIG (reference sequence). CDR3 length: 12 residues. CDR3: CAWSPGYTEAFF. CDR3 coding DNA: TGTGCCTGGAGTCCAGGGTACACTGAAGCTTTCTTT.

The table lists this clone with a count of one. The DNA for the CDR3 is TGTGCCATCAGGGGTTTCGAGAACACTGAAGCTTTCTTT. This sequence encodes CAIRGFENTEAFF. This rearrangement joins TRBV10-3 to TRBJ1-1; D is unclear. Germline CDR1 reads ENHRY; CDR2 reads SYGVKD. V was cut by 6 bases and J by 1 base, with 9 bases left in between. The CDR3 runs 13 residues.

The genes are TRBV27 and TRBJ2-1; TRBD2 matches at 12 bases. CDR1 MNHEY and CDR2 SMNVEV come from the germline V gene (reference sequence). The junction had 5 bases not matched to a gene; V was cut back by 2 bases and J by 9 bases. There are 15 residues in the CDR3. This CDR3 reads CASSLKPSGRGEQFF. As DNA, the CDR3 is TGTGCCAGCAGTTTAAAACCTAGCGGGAGGGGTGAGCAGTTCTTC.

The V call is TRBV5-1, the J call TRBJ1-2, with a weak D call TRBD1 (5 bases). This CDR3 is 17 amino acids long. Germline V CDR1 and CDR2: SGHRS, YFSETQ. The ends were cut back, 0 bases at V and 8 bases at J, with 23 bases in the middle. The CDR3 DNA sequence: TGCGCCAGCAGCTTGGCCGAGGCCACAGGCCAACCTCAGGGCTACACCTTC. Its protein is CASSLAEATGQPQGYTF.

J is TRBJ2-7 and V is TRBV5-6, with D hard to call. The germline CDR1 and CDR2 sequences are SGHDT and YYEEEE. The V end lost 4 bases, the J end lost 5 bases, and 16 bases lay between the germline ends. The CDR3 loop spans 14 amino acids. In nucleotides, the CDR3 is TGTGCCAGCAGCCCCCTCGGAGAAGGGAACGAGCAGTACTTC. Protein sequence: CASSPLGEGNEQYF.

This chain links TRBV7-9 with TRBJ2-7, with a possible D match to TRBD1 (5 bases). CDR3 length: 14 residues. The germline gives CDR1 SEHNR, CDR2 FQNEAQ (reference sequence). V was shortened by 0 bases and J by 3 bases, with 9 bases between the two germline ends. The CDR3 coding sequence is TGTGCCAGCAGCTTAGCTGGTCAGGGCTACGAGCAGTACTTC. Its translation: CASSLAGQGYEQYF.

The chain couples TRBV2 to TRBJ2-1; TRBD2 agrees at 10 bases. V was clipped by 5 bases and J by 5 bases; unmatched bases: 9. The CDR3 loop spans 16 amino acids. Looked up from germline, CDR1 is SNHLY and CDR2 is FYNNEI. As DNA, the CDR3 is TGTGCCAGCAGTTCCCGACTAGCGGGTAATAACAATGAGCAGTTCTTC. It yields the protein CASSSRLAGNNNEQFF.

CDR3 in DNA: TGTGCCACCAGCCCGAGCGGGGGGACCTACAATGAGCAGTTCTTC. Translating it yields CATSPSGGTYNEQFF. The rearrangement links TRBV15 to TRBJ2-1, with TRBD2 identical over 9 bases. With 5 bases clipped from V and 2 bases from J, the junction kept 4 bases outside the gene matches. The CDR3 consists of 15 residues. The germline CDR1 and CDR2 sequences are LNHNV and YYDKDF (reference sequence).

The CDR3 protein is CASSQESGRTEAFF. The CDR3 DNA reads as TGTGCCAGCAGCCAAGAGTCGGGACGAACTGAAGCTTTCTTT. The rearrangement joins TRBV4-2 to TRBJ1-1; D perhaps matches TRBD1 (5 bases). Trimming left V 0 bases short and J 5 bases short, with 10 bases between. Germline V gene data show CDR1 as LGHNA and CDR2 as YNFKEQ. CDR3 length: 14 amino acids.

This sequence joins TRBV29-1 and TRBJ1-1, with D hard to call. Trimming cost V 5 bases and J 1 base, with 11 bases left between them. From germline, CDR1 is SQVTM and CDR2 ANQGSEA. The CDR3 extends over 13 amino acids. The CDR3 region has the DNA TGCAGCGTTATTGTGTACACGAACACTGAAGCTTTCTTT. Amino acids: CSVIVYTNTEAFF.

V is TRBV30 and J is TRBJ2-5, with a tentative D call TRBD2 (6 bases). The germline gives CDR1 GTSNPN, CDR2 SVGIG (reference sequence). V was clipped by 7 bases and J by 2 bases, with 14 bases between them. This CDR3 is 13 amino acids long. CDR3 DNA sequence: TGTGCCTCCGCGGGACTGGGACAAGAGACCCAGTACTTC. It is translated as CASAGLGQETQYF.

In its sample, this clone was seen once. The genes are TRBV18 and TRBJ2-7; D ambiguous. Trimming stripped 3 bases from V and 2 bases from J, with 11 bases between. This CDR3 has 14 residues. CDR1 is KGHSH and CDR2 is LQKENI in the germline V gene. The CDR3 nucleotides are TGTGCCAGCTCACCCGCTCATACTGCCTACGAGCAGTACTTC. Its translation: CASSPAHTAYEQYF.

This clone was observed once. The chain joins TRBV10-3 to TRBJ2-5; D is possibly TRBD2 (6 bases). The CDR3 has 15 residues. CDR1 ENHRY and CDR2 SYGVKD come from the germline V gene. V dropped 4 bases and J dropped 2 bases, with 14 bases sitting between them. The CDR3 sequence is CAISGAAGQQETQYF. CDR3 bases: TGTGCCATCAGTGGTGCGGCGGGGCAACAAGAGACCCAGTACTTC.

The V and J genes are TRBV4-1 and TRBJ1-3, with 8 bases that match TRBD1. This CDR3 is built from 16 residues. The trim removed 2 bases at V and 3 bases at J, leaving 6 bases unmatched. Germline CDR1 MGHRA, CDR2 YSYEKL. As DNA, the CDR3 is TGCGCCAGCAGCCAAACGCAGGGGGCAATTGGAAACACCATATATTTT. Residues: CASSQTQGAIGNTIYF.

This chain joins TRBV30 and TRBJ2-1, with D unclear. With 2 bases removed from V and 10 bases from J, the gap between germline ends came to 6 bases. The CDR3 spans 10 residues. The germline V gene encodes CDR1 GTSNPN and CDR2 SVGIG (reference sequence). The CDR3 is CAWSIEEQFF. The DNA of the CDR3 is TGTGCCTGGAGTATTGAGGAGCAGTTCTTC.